The clone carrying this T cell receptor beta chain was detected only a few times. CDR1 is MDHEN and CDR2 is SYDVKM in the germline V gene. This CDR3 region has 15 residues. V was shortened by 4 bases and J by 10 bases, with 20 bases between the two germline ends. These data come from a study of metastatic and nonmetastatic thyroid tumors. Original analysis: Between-group CDR3 differences, defined by clinicopathological status, yielded a distant-metastasis classifier for papillary thyroid cancer. TCRdb used MiXCR to call clones anew from the PCR reads. The authors' filters were not applied to this entry. Of about 4,000 clones in the sample, under 25% were seen once. The entire patient cohort was treatment-naive prior to thyroid surgery.

The receptor's source is a male donor with papillary thyroid cancer or a benign thyroid nodule (not recorded which). Some clones in this sample may be carry-over from other donors' samples. The chain carries TRBV28 and TRBJ2-1; D might be TRBD1 or TRBD2, each matching 6 bases. Sequenced material: tumor tissue. CDR3 nucleotides: TGTGCCAGCAGTTCCCTCGGGTTCGAAGGGGGGGAGCAGTTCTTC. Translation: CASSSLGFEGGEQFF. Full variable domain (missing parts from reference TRBV28 and TRBJ2-1): DVKVTQSSRYLVKRTGEKVFLECVQDMDHENMFWYRQDPGLGLRLIYFSYDVKMKEKGDIPEGYSVSREKKERFSLILESASTNQTSMYLCASSSLGFEGGEQFFGPGTRLTVL.